The 30 T cell receptor beta chains in this list originate from one sample, sequenced in a study of T cells in Graves' hyperthyroidism and ophthalmopathy (dated by TCRdb to about 2019). Library method: multiplex PCR. Instrument used: Illumina HiSeq 2000. Amplification of TCR beta CDR3 regions was carried out from RNA transcripts. A first-round RT-PCR of the TCR CDR3 used the HTBI primer set with the Qiagen OneStep RT-PCR kit. Using fastp trimming at Q25 and MiXCR clonotype assembly, TCRdb reanalyzed the public sequencing data and kept in-frame beta chains. Each CDR3 protein appears once, grouped with its most common genes and DNA. The table for this sample lists hundreds of thousands of distinct CDR3 sequences; more than 30% of them were counted only once. Clones ranked in the top ten supply 8.9% of the sample. The sequenced material came from blood. The source is a man between 18 and 29 years old with Graves' hyperthyroidism.

This clonotype was counted ten times or more. This chain joins TRBV19 and TRBJ1-1; D is possibly TRBD1 (5 bases). Germline V CDR1 and CDR2: LNHDA, SQIVND (reference sequence). Trimming stripped 0 bases from V and 6 bases from J, with 5 bases between. This CDR3 has 12 amino acids. CDR3 DNA: TGTGCCAGTAGTATAGACAGGGCTGAAGCTTTCTTT. As protein: CASSIDRAEAFF.

The chain employs TRBV7-2 and TRBJ1-5; the D is unclear. V lost 1 base, J lost 0 bases, and 7 bases lay in between. This CDR3 spans 15 amino acids. From germline, CDR1 is SGHTA and CDR2 FQGNSA. The CDR3 is CASSLVPNSNQPQHF. The CDR3 DNA is TGTGCCAGCAGCTTAGTGCCGAATAGCAATCAGCCCCAGCATTTT.

This clonotype was observed a single time. The CDR3 protein is CASSQDSGGRAFF. The DNA for the CDR3 is TGCGCCAGCAGCCAAGATTCCGGGGGGCGAGCTTTCTTT. The genes are TRBV4-3 and TRBJ1-1; a weak D match, TRBD1 (6 bases). The ends were cut back, 0 bases at V and 10 bases at J, with 12 bases in the middle. Germline lookup yields CDR1 LGHNA and CDR2 YSLEER. The CDR3 has 13 residues.

This clonotype has a count of ten or more. The CDR3 DNA is TGTGCCACCAGCAGAGATGAACTAGCGGGGCCTTACGAGCAGTACTTC. It specifies CATSRDELAGPYEQYF. The rearrangement links TRBV15 to TRBJ2-7; 10 positions agree with TRBD2. CDR1 is LNHNV and CDR2 is YYDKDF in the germline V gene (reference sequence). The CDR3 consists of 16 residues. Trimming cost V 0 bases and J 4 bases; bases outside gene matches: 6.

J is TRBJ2-5 and V is TRBV29-1, with D tentatively TRBD1 or TRBD2 (5 bases each). This CDR3 spans 14 amino acids. V lost 8 bases to trimming and J lost 4 bases, with 20 bases between them. Germline lookup yields CDR1 SQVTM and CDR2 ANQGSEA. CDR3 sequence (DNA): TGCAGCTTAGTCAGGGCGGGCGGAGGAGAGACCCAGTACTTC. Translated: CSLVRAGGGETQYF.

The J gene is TRBJ2-7, the V gene TRBV20-1, with 14 bases aligning to TRBD2. This CDR3 comprises 15 residues. V trimming: 7 bases; J trimming: 2 bases; junction bases outside the gene matches: 7. Per the germline V gene, CDR1 is DFQATT and CDR2 is SNEGSKA (reference sequence). The chain's CDR3 is CSGGLAGDMTYEQYF. The CDR3 nucleotides read TGCAGTGGGGGACTAGCGGGGGACATGACCTACGAGCAGTACTTC.

The sample holds many counts of this clonotype. The genes are TRBV5-1 and TRBJ1-5, with D tentatively TRBD1 (6 bases). Germline V CDR1 and CDR2: SGHRS, YFSETQ. This CDR3 spans 15 amino acids. Trimming took off 1 base at V and 4 bases at J, with 12 bases between the two ends. The CDR3 region has the DNA TGCGCCAGCAGCTTGAGGGACAACGCAAATCAGCCCCAGCATTTT. Translation gives CASSLRDNANQPQHF.

This clonotype has a handful of counts. J is TRBJ1-3 and V is TRBV7-2, with D uncertain. The germline V and J ends were trimmed by 4 bases and 8 bases, with 21 bases remaining between them. The length of the CDR3 is 16 residues. Germline-derived CDR1 and CDR2 are SGHTA and FQGNSA. CDR3 DNA: TGTGCCAGCAGCTCAACCGGAGGGCGGCAGGTGGACACCATATATTTT. As protein: CASSSTGGRQVDTIYF.

The chain uses TRBV14 and TRBJ1-1, with D unresolved. V lost 0 bases and J 3 bases, leaving 8 bases between the germline ends. The germline gives CDR1 SGHDN, CDR2 FVKESK. This CDR3 has 14 residues. The CDR3 sequence: CASSQDSNYTEAFF. Written as DNA, the CDR3 is TGTGCCAGCAGCCAAGACAGCAATTACACTGAAGCTTTCTTT.

The rearrangement joins TRBV14 to TRBJ1-2; 10 bases agree with TRBD1. CDR3 length: 13 residues. From germline, CDR1 is SGHDN and CDR2 FVKESK. V was pared by 3 bases and J by 8 bases, with 3 bases of the junction left unmatched. The CDR3 bases are TGTGCCAGCAGCCAGGACAGGGGGAAGGGCTACACCTTC. Amino acids: CASSQDRGKGYTF.

As regards this clonotype: A much larger clone lies a single base off, so this may be a read error. The V and J genes are TRBV9 and TRBJ1-6, with 9 bases identical to TRBD1. From germline, CDR1 is SGDLS and CDR2 YYNGEE. This CDR3 is built from 14 residues. CDR3: CTSSVTGGDSPLHF. The CDR3 bases are TGTACCAGCAGCGTGACAGGGGGAGATTCACCCCTCCACTTT.

This sequence joins TRBV9 and TRBJ1-2; maybe TRBD1 (6 bases). V was clipped by 5 bases and J by 7 bases, with 15 bases between them. The CDR3 totals 13 residues. Germline V gives CDR1 SGDLS, CDR2 YYNGEE. The CDR3, as DNA: TGTGCCAGCAGTGCGACAGGCTCAGCTGGCTACACCTTC. Translated, it gives CASSATGSAGYTF.

This clonotype was counted between two and nine times. The chain links TRBV2 to TRBJ1-6, with 8 positions matching TRBD1. The CDR3 runs 17 residues. Germline V CDR1 and CDR2: SNHLY, FYNNEI. The V and J ends lost 1 base and 2 bases, in that order; junction bases with no gene match: 4. The CDR3 DNA reads as TGTGCCAGCAGTGAAGAGGGACAGGTTGCCTATAATTCACCCCTCCACTTT. This encodes CASSEEGQVAYNSPLHF.

The chain joins TRBV12-3 or TRBV12-4 to TRBJ1-1; TRBD1 agrees at 9 bases. V was clipped by 5 bases and J by 1 base; unmatched bases: 8. The CDR3 consists of 16 residues. CDR3: CASSPSGGQGNTEAFF. The DNA of the CDR3 is TGTGCCAGCAGTCCTAGTGGGGGACAGGGGAACACTGAAGCTTTCTTT.

The chain is built from TRBV15 and TRBJ2-7; D gene unclear. The CDR3 runs 12 residues. Germline CDR1 and CDR2: LNHNV and YYDKDF (reference sequence). Deletions cut 1 base from V and 2 bases from J, with 3 bases between. The CDR3 nucleotides are TGTGCCACCAGCAGAGGAGCCTACGAGCAGTACTTC. It encodes CATSRGAYEQYF. Supplemented by reference TRBV15 and TRBJ2-7, the full variable domain reads DAMVIQNPRYQVTQFGKPVTLSCSQTLNHNVMYWYQQKSSQAPKLLFHYYDKDFNNEADTPDNFQSRRPNTSFCFLDIRSPGLGDTAMYLCATSRGAYEQYFGPGTRLTVT.

A few counts support this clonotype. This chain uses TRBV4-1 with TRBJ2-7, with D hard to call. Germline CDR1 is MGHRA and CDR2 is YSYEKL. The CDR3 consists of 14 residues. V was pared by 1 base and J by 5 bases, with 12 bases between. Here the CDR3 reads CASSQGPFEDEQYF. The CDR3, as DNA: TGCGCCAGCAGCCAAGGGCCATTCGAGGACGAGCAGTACTTC.

This clonotype has ten or more counts. The chain employs TRBV20-1 and TRBJ1-4, with 8 bases identical to TRBD1. Germline loops: CDR1 DFQATT, CDR2 SNEGSKA (reference sequence). J was trimmed by 7 bases and V by 0 bases; bases with no gene match: 4. The CDR3 is 14 amino acids. The CDR3 nucleotides are TGCAGTGCTAGAGACGGACAGGGTGGTGAAAAACTGTTTTTT. Protein product: CSARDGQGGEKLFF.

The chain is built from TRBV12-3 or TRBV12-4 and TRBJ2-7, with a possible D match to TRBD2 (6 bases). V lost 2 bases and J 6 bases, leaving 11 bases between the germline ends. The CDR3 is 13 residues long. The CDR3 nucleotides are TGTGCCAGCAGTTTAACTGGGACTGTCGAGCAGTACTTC. As protein: CASSLTGTVEQYF.

This clonotype came up many times. The rearrangement links TRBV20-1 to TRBJ1-5, with D hard to call. The germline gives CDR1 DFQATT, CDR2 SNEGSKA (reference sequence). This CDR3 has 13 amino acids. Trimming removed 6 bases at V and 0 bases at J, with 9 bases between. The CDR3 region is CSANTYSNQPQHF. CDR3 bases: TGCAGTGCCAATACCTATAGCAATCAGCCCCAGCATTTT.

Many counts were recorded for this clonotype. The rearrangement uses TRBV20-1 and TRBJ2-5, with D uncertain. The CDR3 totals 14 residues. Looked up from germline, CDR1 is DFQATT and CDR2 is SNEGSKA (reference sequence). V lost 6 bases and J lost 1, with 15 bases in between. The CDR3 loop reads CSATATDTQETQYF. In DNA form, the CDR3 reads TGCAGTGCCACCGCCACAGATACCCAAGAGACCCAGTACTTC.

As regards this clonotype: This sequence may be a read error, since a much larger clone differs from it by one base. The rearrangement uses TRBV10-3 and TRBJ1-4; D uncertain. CDR1 and CDR2 from the germline V gene are ENHRY and SYGVKD. This CDR3 is built from 14 residues. Here the CDR3 DNA reads TGTGCCGTCAGTGAGTCGAGACACCCTTTGGGACTGTTTTTT. Translating it yields CAVSESRHPLGLFF.

The rearrangement joins TRBV10-3 to TRBJ1-1; maybe TRBD1 (5 bases). The CDR3 extends over 14 amino acids. The V gene's germline CDR1 is ENHRY and CDR2 SYGVKD. V lost 10 bases, J lost 1 base, and 16 bases lay in between. The CDR3 protein is CATAGEVANTEAFF. In DNA, the CDR3 is TGTGCCACCGCGGGGGAAGTGGCGAACACTGAAGCTTTCTTT.

The chain joins TRBV7-2 to TRBJ2-5, with a weak D call TRBD2 (5 bases). The germline V gene encodes CDR1 SGHTA and CDR2 FQGNSA. This CDR3 has 14 residues. V lost 5 bases and J 4 bases, leaving 14 bases between the germline ends. The CDR3 DNA reads TGTGCCAGCAGCCAAGCTATCCTAGCAGAGACCCAGTACTTC. Amino acid sequence: CASSQAILAETQYF.

This clonotype was seen many times. The V call is TRBV19, the J call TRBJ1-2; D perhaps matches TRBD1 (5 bases). The CDR3 length is 11 residues. CDR1 LNHDA and CDR2 SQIVND come from the germline V gene (reference sequence). Trimming pared 7 bases from V and 5 bases from J, leaving 8 bases between. CDR3 nucleotide sequence: TGTGCCAGTACGGGGGGATATGGCTACACCTTC. Its protein product is CASTGGYGYTF.

J is TRBJ1-1 and V is TRBV7-2; 7 bases agree with TRBD1. In germline, CDR1 is SGHTA, CDR2 FQGNSA. The CDR3 has 15 residues. The J segment lost 3 bases and the V segment lost 4 bases, leaving 8 bases of the junction unmatched. The CDR3 loop reads CASSSDTGAHTEAFF. CDR3 DNA: TGTGCCAGCAGCTCCGATACAGGGGCCCACACTGAAGCTTTCTTT.

The V call is TRBV30, the J call TRBJ2-5; 7 nucleotides align to TRBD2. Germline values: CDR1 GTSNPN, CDR2 SVGIG (reference sequence). The V segment lost 0 bases and the J segment 1 base; nucleotides outside the gene matches: 5. This CDR3 is built from 15 residues. In DNA form, the CDR3 reads TGTGCCTGGAGTGTAGACAGCGGGGTCCAAGAGACCCAGTACTTC. Translation gives CAWSVDSGVQETQYF.

Worth noting for this clonotype: An end of the junction differs from the germline gene, which may be a read error. The gene calls are TRBV15 and TRBJ2-7, with D possibly matching TRBD1 (6 bases). Per the germline V gene, CDR1 is LNHNV and CDR2 is YYDKDF (reference sequence). CDR3 length: 15 residues. The CDR3 DNA reads TGTGTCACCAGCAGCGACAGGCTAAGGGCCCACGAGCAGTACTTC. This translates into CVTSSDRLRAHEQYF.

This clonotype showed up many times. J is TRBJ2-5 and V is TRBV7-2, with 8 positions matching TRBD1. Looked up from germline, CDR1 is SGHTA and CDR2 is FQGNSA. With 5 bases clipped from V and 9 bases from J, the junction kept 11 bases outside the gene matches. This CDR3 has 14 amino acids. CDR3: CASSPQGDTRAQYF. As DNA, the CDR3 is TGTGCCAGCAGCCCACAGGGGGACACAAGGGCCCAGTACTTC.

The table lists this clonotype with many counts. The V call is TRBV9, the J call TRBJ2-7, with D uncertain. Germline loops: CDR1 SGDLS, CDR2 YYNGEE. Trimming cost V 5 bases and J 3 bases, with 15 bases left between them. The CDR3 has 14 amino acids. In DNA form, the CDR3 reads TGTGCCAGCAGTCTAGGCCCCAGGATCTACGAGCAGTACTTC. Translated, it gives CASSLGPRIYEQYF. Based on the CDR3 plus reference TRBV9 and TRBJ2-7, the full variable domain is DSGVTQTPKHLITATGQRVTLRCSPRSGDLSVYWYQQSLDQGLQFLIQYYNGEERAKGNILERFSAQQFPDLHSELNLSSLELGDSALYFCASSLGPRIYEQYFGPGTRLTVT.

V is TRBV29-1 and J is TRBJ1-1; no definite D call. Germline V gene sequence: CDR1 SQVTM, CDR2 ANQGSEA. The V end lost 3 bases, the J end lost 11 bases, and 19 bases lay between the germline ends. The length of the CDR3 is 13 residues. CDR3 coding DNA: TGCAGCGTTGAGGGAGCGGGAGGCCTCTTGGCTTTCTTT. This sequence encodes CSVEGAGGLLAFF.